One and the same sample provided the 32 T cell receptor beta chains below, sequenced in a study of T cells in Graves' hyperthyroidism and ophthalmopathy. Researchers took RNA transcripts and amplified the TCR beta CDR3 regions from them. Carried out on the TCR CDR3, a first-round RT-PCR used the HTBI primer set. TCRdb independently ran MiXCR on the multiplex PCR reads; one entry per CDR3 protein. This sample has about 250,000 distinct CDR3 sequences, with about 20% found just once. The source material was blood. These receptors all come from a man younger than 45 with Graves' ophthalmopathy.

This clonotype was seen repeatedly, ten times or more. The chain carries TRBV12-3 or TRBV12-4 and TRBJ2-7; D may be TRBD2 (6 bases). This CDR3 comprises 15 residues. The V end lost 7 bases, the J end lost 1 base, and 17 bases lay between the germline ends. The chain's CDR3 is CASTLGGGGSYEQYF. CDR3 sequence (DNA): TGTGCCAGCACCCTGGGGGGTGGAGGGTCCTACGAGCAGTACTTC.

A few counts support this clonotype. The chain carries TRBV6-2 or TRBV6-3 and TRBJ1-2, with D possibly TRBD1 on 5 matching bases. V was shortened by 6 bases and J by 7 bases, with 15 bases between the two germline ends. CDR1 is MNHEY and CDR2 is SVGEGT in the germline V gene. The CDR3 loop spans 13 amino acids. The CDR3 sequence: CASRDTRESGYTF. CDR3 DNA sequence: TGTGCCAGCAGGGACACCCGAGAGAGTGGCTACACCTTC.

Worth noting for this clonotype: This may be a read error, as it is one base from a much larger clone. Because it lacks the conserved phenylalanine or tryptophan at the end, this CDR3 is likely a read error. DNA for the CDR3: TGTGCCAGCAGTACACAGGGTGGCAATCAGCCCCAGCATCTT. This codes for CASSTQGGNQPQHL. The chain recombines TRBV6-1 with TRBJ1-5; maybe TRBD1 (6 bases). This CDR3 has 14 residues. Trimming stripped 5 bases from V and 2 bases from J, with 10 bases between. Germline lookup yields CDR1 MNHNS and CDR2 SASEGT.

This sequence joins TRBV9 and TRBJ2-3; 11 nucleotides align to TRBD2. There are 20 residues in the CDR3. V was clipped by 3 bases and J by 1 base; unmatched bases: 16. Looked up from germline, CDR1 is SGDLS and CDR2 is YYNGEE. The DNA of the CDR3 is TGTGCCAGCAGCGAGCCCTCTACTAGCGGGAGAGGGGACGGCACAGATACGCAGTATTTT. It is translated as CASSEPSTSGRGDGTDTQYF.

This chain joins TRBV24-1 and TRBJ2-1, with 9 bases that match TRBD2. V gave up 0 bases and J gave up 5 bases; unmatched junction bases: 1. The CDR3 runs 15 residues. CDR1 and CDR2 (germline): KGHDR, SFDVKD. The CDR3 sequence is CATSDLVAGDNEQFF. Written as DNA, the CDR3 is TGTGCCACCAGTGATTTGGTAGCGGGGGACAATGAGCAGTTCTTC.

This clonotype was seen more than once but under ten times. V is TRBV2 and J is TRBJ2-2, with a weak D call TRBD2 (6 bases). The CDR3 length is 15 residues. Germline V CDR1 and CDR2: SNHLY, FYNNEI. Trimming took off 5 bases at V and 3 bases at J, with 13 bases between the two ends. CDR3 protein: CASSSSGDYTGELFF. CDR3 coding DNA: TGTGCCAGCAGTAGCTCCGGGGACTACACCGGGGAGCTGTTTTTT.

Written as DNA, the CDR3 is TGTGCCAGCAGTTGGGGTAGCGGGTCGTCCTACGAGCAGTACTTC. Protein sequence: CASSWGSGSSYEQYF. The chain employs TRBV27 and TRBJ2-7, with 7 positions matching TRBD2. This CDR3 is built from 15 residues. V gave up 4 bases and J gave up 1 base; unmatched junction bases: 7. The germline V gene has CDR1 MNHEY and CDR2 SMNVEV (reference sequence).

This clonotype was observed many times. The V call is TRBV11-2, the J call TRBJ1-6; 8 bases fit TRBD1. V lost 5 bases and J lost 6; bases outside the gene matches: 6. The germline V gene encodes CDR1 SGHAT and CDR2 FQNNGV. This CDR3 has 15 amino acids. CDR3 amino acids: CASSPRQGINSPLHF. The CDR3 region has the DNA TGTGCCAGCAGCCCCCGACAGGGGATTAATTCACCCCTCCACTTT.

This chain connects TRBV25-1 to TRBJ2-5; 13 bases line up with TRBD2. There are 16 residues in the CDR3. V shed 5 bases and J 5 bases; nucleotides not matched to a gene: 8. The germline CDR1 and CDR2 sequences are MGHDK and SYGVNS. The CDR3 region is CASSRPGLAGSETQYF. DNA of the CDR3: TGTGCCAGCAGTAGACCGGGACTAGCGGGATCGGAGACCCAGTACTTC.

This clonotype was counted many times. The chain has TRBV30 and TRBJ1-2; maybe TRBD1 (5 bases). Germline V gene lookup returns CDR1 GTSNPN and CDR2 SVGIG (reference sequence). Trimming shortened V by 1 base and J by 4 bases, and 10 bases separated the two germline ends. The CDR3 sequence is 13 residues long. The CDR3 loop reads CAWSGGRLYGYTF. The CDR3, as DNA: TGTGCCTGGAGTGGGGGACGGCTCTATGGCTACACCTTC.

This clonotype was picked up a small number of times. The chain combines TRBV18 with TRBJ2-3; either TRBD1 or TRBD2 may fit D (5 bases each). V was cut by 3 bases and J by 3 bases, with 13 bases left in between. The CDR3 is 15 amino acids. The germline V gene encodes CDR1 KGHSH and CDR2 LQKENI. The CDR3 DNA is TGTGCCAGCTCACCCAAGGGACCTCCAACAGATACGCAGTATTTT. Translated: CASSPKGPPTDTQYF.

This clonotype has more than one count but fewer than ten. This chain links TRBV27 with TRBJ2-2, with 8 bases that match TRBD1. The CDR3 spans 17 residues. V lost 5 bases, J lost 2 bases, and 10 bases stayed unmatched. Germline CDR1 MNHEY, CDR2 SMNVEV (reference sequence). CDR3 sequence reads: CASSPRQGRYNTGELFF. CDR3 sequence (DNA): TGTGCCAGCAGTCCGCGACAGGGGCGGTATAACACCGGGGAGCTGTTTTTT.

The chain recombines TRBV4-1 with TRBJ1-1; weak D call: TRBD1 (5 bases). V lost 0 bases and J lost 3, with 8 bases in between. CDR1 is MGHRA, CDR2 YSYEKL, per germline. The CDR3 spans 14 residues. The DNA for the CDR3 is TGCGCCAGCAGCCAAGATCAGGGACACACTGAAGCTTTCTTT. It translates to CASSQDQGHTEAFF.

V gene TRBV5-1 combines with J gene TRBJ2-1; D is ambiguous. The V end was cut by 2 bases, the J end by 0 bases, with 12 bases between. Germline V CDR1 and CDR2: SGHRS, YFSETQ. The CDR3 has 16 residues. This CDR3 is CASSFNGVSSYNEQFF. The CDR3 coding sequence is TGCGCCAGCAGCTTTAACGGCGTCAGCTCCTACAATGAGCAGTTCTTC.

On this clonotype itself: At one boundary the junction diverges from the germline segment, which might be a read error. The DNA of the CDR3 is TGCAGTGCTAGCCCCCTTACTGGAGCTTTCTTT. Its protein product is CSASPLTGAFF. This chain connects TRBV20-1 to TRBJ1-1; D gene unclear. The germline V gene encodes CDR1 DFQATT and CDR2 SNEGSKA (reference sequence). The CDR3 sequence is 11 residues long.

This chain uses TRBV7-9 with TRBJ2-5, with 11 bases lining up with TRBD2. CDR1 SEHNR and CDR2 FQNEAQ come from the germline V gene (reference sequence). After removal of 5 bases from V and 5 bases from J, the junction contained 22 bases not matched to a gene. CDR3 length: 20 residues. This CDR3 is CASSSGRGQLLLAGVETQYF. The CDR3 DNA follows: TGTGCCAGCAGCAGCGGGCGGGGGCAGCTTCTACTAGCGGGAGTCGAGACCCAGTACTTC.

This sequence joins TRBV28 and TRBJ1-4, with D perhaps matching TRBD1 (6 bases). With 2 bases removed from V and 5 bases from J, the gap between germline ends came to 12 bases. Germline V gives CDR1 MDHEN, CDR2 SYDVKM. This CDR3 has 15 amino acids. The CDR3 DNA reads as TGTGCCAGCAGTTTACCGGGGGCTGGAAATGAAAAACTGTTTTTT. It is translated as CASSLPGAGNEKLFF. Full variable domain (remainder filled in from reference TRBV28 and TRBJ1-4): DVKVTQSSRYLVKRTGEKVFLECVQDMDHENMFWYRQDPGLGLRLIYFSYDVKMKEKGDIPEGYSVSREKKERFSLILESASTNQTSMYLCASSLPGAGNEKLFFGSGTQLSVL.

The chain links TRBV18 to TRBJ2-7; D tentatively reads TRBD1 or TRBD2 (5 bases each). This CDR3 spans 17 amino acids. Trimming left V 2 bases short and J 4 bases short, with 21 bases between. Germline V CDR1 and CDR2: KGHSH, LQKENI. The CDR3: CASSPMRVGDGKYEQYF. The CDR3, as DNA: TGTGCCAGCTCACCAATGCGCGTGGGGGACGGCAAATACGAGCAGTACTTC.

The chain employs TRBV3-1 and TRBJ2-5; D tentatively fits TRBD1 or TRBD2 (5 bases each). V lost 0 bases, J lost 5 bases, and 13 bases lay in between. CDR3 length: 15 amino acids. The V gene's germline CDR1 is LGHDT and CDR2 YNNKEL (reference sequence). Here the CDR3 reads CASSQDRGATETQYF. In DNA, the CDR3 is TGTGCCAGCAGCCAAGATAGGGGAGCGACGGAGACCCAGTACTTC.

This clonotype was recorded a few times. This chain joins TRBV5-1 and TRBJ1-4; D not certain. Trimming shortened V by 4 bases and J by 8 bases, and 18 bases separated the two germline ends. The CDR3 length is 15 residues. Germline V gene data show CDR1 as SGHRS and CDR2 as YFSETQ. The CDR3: CASSPMWGKGEKLFF. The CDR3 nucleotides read TGCGCCAGCAGCCCCATGTGGGGTAAAGGAGAAAAACTGTTTTTT.

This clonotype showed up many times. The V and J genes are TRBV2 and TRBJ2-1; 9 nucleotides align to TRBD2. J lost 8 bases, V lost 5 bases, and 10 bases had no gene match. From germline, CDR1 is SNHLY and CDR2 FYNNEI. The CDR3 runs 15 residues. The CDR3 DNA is TGTGCCAGCAGTAGGCTCGGTAGCGGGAGCCATGAGCAGTTCTTC. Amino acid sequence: CASSRLGSGSHEQFF.

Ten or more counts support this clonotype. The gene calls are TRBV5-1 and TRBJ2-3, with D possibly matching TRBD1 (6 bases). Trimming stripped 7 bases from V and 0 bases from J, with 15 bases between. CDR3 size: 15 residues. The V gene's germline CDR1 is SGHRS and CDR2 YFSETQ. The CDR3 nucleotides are TGCGCCAGCGGATGGACAGAAACTAGCACAGATACGCAGTATTTT. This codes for CASGWTETSTDTQYF.

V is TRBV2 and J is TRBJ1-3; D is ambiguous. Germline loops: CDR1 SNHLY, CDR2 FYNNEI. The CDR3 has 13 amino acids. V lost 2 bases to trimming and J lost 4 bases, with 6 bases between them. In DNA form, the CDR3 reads TGTGCCAGCAGTGAAATTGTAGGAAACACCATATATTTT. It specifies CASSEIVGNTIYF.

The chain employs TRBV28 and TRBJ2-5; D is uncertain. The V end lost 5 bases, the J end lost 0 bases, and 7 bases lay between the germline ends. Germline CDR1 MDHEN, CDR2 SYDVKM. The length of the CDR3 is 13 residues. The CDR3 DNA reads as TGTGCCAGCAGTAAAGGGAACCAAGAGACCCAGTACTTC. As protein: CASSKGNQETQYF.

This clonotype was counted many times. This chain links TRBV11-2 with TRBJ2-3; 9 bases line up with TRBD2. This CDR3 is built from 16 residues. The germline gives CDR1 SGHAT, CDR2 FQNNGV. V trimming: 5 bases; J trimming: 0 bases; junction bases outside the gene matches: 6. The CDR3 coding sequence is TGTGCCAGCAGCACAAGACTAGCGGTTAGCACAGATACGCAGTATTTT. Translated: CASSTRLAVSTDTQYF.

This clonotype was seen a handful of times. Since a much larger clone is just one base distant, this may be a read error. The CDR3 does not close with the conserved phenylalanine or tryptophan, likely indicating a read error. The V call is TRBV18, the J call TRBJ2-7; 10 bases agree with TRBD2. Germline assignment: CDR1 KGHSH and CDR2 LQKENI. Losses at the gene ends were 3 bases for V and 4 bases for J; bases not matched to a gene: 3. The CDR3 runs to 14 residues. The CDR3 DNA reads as TGTGCCAGCTCACCGGCAGCGGGAGGGTACGAGCAGTACCTC. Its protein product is CASSPAAGGYEQYL.

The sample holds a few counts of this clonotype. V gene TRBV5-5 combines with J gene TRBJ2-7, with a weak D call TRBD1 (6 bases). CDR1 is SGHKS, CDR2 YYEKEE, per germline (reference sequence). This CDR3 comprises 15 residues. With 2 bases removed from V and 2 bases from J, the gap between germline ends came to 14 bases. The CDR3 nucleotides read TGTGCCAGCAGCTTTGAGAAGGGGGTTACCTACGAGCAGTACTTC. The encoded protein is CASSFEKGVTYEQYF.

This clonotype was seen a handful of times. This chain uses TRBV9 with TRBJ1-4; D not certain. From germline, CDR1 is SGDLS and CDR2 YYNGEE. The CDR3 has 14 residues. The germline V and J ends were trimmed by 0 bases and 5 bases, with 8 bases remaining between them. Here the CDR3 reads CASSVGWANEKLFF. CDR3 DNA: TGTGCCAGCAGCGTAGGCTGGGCCAATGAAAAACTGTTTTTT.

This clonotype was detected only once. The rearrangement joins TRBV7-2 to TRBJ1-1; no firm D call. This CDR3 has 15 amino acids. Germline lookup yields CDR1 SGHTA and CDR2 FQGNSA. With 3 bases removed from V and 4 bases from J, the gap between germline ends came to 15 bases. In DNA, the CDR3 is TGTGCCAGCAGCTTCCGGACGGCTCCCATCACTGAAGCTTTCTTT. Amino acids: CASSFRTAPITEAFF.

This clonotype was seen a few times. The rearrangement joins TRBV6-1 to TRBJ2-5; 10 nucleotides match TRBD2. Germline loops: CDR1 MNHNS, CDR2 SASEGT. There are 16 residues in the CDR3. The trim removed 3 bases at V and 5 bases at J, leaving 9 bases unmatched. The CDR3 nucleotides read TGTGCCAGCAGTGACGTAGCGGGACTAGCGAGGGAGACCCAGTACTTC. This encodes CASSDVAGLARETQYF.

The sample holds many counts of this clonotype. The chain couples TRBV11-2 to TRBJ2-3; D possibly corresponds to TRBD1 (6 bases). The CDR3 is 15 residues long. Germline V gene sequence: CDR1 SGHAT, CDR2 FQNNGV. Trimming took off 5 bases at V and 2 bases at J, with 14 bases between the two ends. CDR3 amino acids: CASSALQGPTDTQYF. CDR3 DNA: TGTGCCAGCAGCGCGCTCCAGGGGCCCACAGATACGCAGTATTTT.

The DNA for the CDR3 is TGCAGTGCCCCCGGGACAGGGGAGGGTCAGCCCCAGCATTTT. It yields the protein CSAPGTGEGQPQHF. The rearrangement links TRBV20-1 to TRBJ1-5; 10 positions agree with TRBD1. CDR1 DFQATT and CDR2 SNEGSKA come from the germline V gene (reference sequence). After removal of 6 bases from V and 6 bases from J, the junction contained 8 bases not matched to a gene. The CDR3 is 14 residues long.